The sequence of this T cell receptor (beta chain) was determined in a study of cytomegalovirus exposure and HLA in healthy donors. Primers for the PCR totalled 60 Vbeta and 13 Jbeta. Methods used by the authors: As a later analysis found, there were about 80 million unique TCR beta chains, of which roughly 11 million were shared. Sequencing was performed with immunoSEQ multiplex PCR; in TCRdb, only in-frame clones are kept and a portion is missing. The DNA gave D and trimming, while V, J and clone size come from that table. The repertoire holds some 100,000 clones, around 68% seen once, with 11% in the top ten. Concerning this clone: What it recognizes is unknown.

Findings and caveats of the study: With DRB1 most and HLA-C fewest, TCR association rates differed between HLA loci in a later analysis. It was reportedly the case that the classifier diagnosed cytomegalovirus status with high specificity and sensitivity. Accurate prediction of HLA-A and HLA-B alleles (for most subjects) was reportedly achieved from TCR beta sequences.

Germline V gives CDR1 LNHDA, CDR2 SQIVND (reference sequence). Trimming cost V 9 bases and J 0 bases, with 17 bases left between them. The CDR3 is 15 residues long. This rearrangement joins TRBV19 to TRBJ1-1; TRBD1 might be the D (6 bases). The specimen was PBMCs. The TCR sequence derives from a woman between 45 and 60 years old in good health and CMV-seropositive. This CDR3 reads CASSQGIGVNTEAFF. The DNA of the CDR3 is TGTGCCAGCAGTCAGGGGATTGGGGTGAACACTGAAGCTTTCTTT.